This T cell receptor (beta chain) was recorded in a study of CD8+ T cells in alopecia areata. Germline CDR1 reads SGHDN; CDR2 reads FVKESK. The CDR3 extends over 16 amino acids. The trim removed 4 bases at V and 6 bases at J, leaving 11 bases unmatched. Investigators isolated RNA and reverse transcribed it into cDNA to act as the sequencing template. The assay was immunoSEQ multiplex PCR, and TCRdb's table has in-frame clones only and misses some. The repertoire holds 110,000 or so clones, with 58% as singletons. The sequenced sample consisted of NKG2D-low CD8+ T cells sorted from blood. This TCR derives from a human donor with alopecia areata. The V and J genes are TRBV14 and TRBJ2-1; TRBD1 aligns across 8 bases. CDR3 coding DNA: TGTGCCAGCAGCCTTTGGGGCAGGGGGCTGCTCAATGAGCAGTTCTTC. It yields the protein CASSLWGRGLLNEQFF. The full variable domain, with the rest looked up from reference TRBV14 and TRBJ2-1, is EAGVTQFPSHSVIEKGQTVTLRCDPISGHDNLYWYRRVMGKEIKFLLHFVKESKQDESGMPNNRFLAERTGGTYSTLKVQPAELEDSGVYFCASSLWGRGLLNEQFFGPGTRLTVL.